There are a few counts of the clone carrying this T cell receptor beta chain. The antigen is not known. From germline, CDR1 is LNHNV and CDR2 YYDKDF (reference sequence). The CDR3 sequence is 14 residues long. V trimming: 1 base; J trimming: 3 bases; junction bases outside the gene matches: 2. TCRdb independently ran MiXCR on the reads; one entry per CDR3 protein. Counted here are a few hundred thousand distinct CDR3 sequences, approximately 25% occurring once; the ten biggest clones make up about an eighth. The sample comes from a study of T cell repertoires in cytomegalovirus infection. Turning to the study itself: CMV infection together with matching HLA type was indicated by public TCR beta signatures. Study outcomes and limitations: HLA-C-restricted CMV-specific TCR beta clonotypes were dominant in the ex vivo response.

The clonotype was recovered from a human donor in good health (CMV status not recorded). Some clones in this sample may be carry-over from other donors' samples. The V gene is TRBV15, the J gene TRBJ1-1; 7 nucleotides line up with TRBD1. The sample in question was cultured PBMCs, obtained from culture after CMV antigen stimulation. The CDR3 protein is CATSRVDRDTEAFF. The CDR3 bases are TGTGCCACCAGCAGAGTAGACAGGGACACTGAAGCTTTCTTT. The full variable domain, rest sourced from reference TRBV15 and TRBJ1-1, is DAMVIQNPRYQVTQFGKPVTLSCSQTLNHNVMYWYQQKSSQAPKLLFHYYDKDFNNEADTPDNFQSRRPNTSFCFLDIRSPGLGDTAMYLCATSRVDRDTEAFFGQGTRLTVV.